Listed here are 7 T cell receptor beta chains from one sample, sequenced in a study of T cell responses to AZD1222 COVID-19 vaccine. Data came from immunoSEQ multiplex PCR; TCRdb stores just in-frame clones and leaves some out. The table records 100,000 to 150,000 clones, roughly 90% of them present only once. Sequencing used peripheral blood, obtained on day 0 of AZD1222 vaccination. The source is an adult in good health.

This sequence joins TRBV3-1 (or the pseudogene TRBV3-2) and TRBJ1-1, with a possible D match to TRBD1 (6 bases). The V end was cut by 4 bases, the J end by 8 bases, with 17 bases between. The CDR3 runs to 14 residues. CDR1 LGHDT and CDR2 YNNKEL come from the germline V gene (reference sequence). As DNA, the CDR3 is TGTGCCAGCAGCCCCCGGGGGCGACGGGGCGAAGCTTTCTTT. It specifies CASSPRGRRGEAFF.

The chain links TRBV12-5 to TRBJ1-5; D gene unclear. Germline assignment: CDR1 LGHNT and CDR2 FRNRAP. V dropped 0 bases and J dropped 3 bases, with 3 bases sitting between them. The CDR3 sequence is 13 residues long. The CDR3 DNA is TGTGCTAGTGGTTTGGTCCACAATCAGCCCCAGCATTTT. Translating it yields CASGLVHNQPQHF. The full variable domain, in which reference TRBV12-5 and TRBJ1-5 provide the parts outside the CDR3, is DARVTQTPRHKVTEMGQEVTMRCQPILGHNTVFWYRQTMMQGLELLAYFRNRAPLDDSGMPKDRFSAEMPDATLATLKIQPSEPRDSAVYFCASGLVHNQPQHFGDGTRLSIL.

The CDR3 nucleotides read TGTGCCAGTAGTATTGGCAGGTCTCCTGCCACCGGGGAGCTGTTTTTT. Its translation is CASSIGRSPATGELFF. The chain combines TRBV19 with TRBJ2-2; D remains unclear. Trimming took off 3 bases at V and 4 bases at J, with 15 bases between the two ends. The CDR3 is made up of 16 amino acids. Germline V gene sequence: CDR1 LNHDA, CDR2 SQIVND (reference sequence).

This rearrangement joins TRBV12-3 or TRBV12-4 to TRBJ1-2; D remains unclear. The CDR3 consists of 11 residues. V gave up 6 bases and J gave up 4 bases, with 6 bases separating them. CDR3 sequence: CASRTPYGYTF. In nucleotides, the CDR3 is TGTGCCAGCAGGACCCCCTATGGCTACACCTTC.

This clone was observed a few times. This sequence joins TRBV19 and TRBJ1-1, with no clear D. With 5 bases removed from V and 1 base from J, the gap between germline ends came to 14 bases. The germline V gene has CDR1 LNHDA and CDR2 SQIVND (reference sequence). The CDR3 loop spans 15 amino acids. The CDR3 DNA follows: TGTGCCAGTAGTTCCGGGTTCTACGAGAACACTGAAGCTTTCTTT. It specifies CASSSGFYENTEAFF. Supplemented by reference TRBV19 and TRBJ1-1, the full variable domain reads DGGITQSPKYLFRKEGQNVTLSCEQNLNHDAMYWYRQDPGQGLRLIYYSQIVNDFQKGDIAEGYSVSREKKESFPLTVTSAQKNPTAFYLCASSSGFYENTEAFFGQGTRLTVV.

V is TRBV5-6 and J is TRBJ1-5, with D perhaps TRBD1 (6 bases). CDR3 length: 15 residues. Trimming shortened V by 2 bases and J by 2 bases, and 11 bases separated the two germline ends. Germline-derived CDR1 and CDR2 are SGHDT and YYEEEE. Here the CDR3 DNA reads TGTGCCAGCAGCTTATGGACAGCGGGCAATCAGCCCCAGCATTTT. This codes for CASSLWTAGNQPQHF.

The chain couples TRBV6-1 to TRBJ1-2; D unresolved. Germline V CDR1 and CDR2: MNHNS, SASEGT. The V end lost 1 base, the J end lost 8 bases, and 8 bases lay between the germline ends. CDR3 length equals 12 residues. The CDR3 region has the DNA TGTGCCAGCAGTGAAGATTGGCCGGGCTACACCTTC. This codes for CASSEDWPGYTF.